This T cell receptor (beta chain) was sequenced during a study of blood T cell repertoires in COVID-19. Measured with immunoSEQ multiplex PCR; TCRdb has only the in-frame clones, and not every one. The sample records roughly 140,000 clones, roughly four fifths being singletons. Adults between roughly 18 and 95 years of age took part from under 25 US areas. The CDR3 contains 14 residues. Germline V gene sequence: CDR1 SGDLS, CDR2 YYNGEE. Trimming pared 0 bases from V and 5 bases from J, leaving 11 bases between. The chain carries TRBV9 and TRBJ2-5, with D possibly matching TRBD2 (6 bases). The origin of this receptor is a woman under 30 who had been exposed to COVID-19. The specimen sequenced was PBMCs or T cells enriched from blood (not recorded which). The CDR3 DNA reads TGTGCCAGCAGCGTAGCGGGAGCCCCGGAGACCCAGTACTTC. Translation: CASSVAGAPETQYF.